These T cell receptor beta chains were read from a single sample in a study of blood T cell repertoires in COVID-19. Only in-frame clones appear in the TCRdb table, and some are missing; sequencing was by immunoSEQ multiplex PCR. The top ten clones hold roughly 45% of a sample with roughly 150,000 clones, 84% of them seen once. Sequencing input: peripheral blood. The origin of the receptors is a human donor in a cohort sampled during active COVID-19. CDR3s include the opening cysteine and the closing phenylalanine or tryptophan. D genes are given only for firm matches. Size values are once, few and many counts, or a class for expanded clones, and some rows have none.

clone_size: once; v_call: TRBV12-3/TRBV12-4; d_call: NA; j_call: TRBJ2-1; cdr3_aa: CASRLGAYNEQFF; cdr3_nt: TGTGCCAGCAGGCTAGGGGCCTACAATGAGCAGTTCTTC
clone_size: NA; v_call: TRBV7-2; d_call: TRBD2; j_call: TRBJ2-3; cdr3_aa: CASSPRTSGGSWDTQYF; cdr3_nt: TGTGCCAGCAGCCCTAGGACTAGCGGGGGGTCTTGGGATACGCAGTATTTT
clone_size: few; v_call: TRBV6-2/TRBV6-3; d_call: TRBD1; j_call: TRBJ1-5; cdr3_aa: CASSYSARGDDQPQHF; cdr3_nt: TGTGCCAGCAGTTACTCTGCCAGGGGGGATGATCAGCCCCAGCATTTT
clone_size: few; v_call: TRBV14; d_call: TRBD2; j_call: TRBJ2-1; cdr3_aa: CASSRGTSSEQFF; cdr3_nt: TGTGCCAGCAGCCGAGGGACTAGTTCTGAGCAGTTCTTC
clone_size: NA; v_call: TRBV19; d_call: NA; j_call: TRBJ1-3; cdr3_aa: CASSNLHGGSSGNTIYF; cdr3_nt: TGTGCCAGTAGTAATCTCCACGGGGGTAGCTCTGGAAACACCATATATTTT
clone_size: NA; v_call: TRBV15; d_call: TRBD1; j_call: TRBJ2-2; cdr3_aa: CATSGRGSTGELFF; cdr3_nt: TGTGCCACCAGCGGCAGGGGGAGCACCGGGGAGCTGTTTTTT
clone_size: few; v_call: TRBV6-1; d_call: NA; j_call: TRBJ1-2; cdr3_aa: CASSEPGGRYGYTF; cdr3_nt: TGTGCCAGCAGTGAACCCGGGGGGAGGTATGGCTACACCTTC
clone_size: NA; v_call: TRBV5-5; d_call: NA; j_call: TRBJ1-4; cdr3_aa: CASSFLGTGSEKLFF; cdr3_nt: TGTGCCAGCAGTTTCCTAGGGACTGGGAGTGAAAAACTGTTTTTT
clone_size: NA; v_call: TRBV9; d_call: TRBD2; j_call: TRBJ2-1; cdr3_aa: CASSVRGGHDEQFF; cdr3_nt: TGTGCCAGCAGCGTACGGGGGGGCCATGATGAGCAGTTCTTC
clone_size: NA; v_call: TRBV6-2/TRBV6-3; d_call: NA; j_call: TRBJ1-1; cdr3_aa: CASSSRGTRTPDTEAFF; cdr3_nt: TGTGCCAGCAGTTCTCGGGGAACCCGGACCCCGGACACTGAAGCTTTCTTT
clone_size: NA; v_call: TRBV7-2; d_call: NA; j_call: TRBJ1-1; cdr3_aa: CASSPDRGGFRTEAFF; cdr3_nt: TGTGCCAGCAGCCCAGATAGAGGCGGATTTCGGACTGAAGCTTTCTTT
clone_size: few; v_call: TRBV3-1/TRBV3-2; d_call: NA; j_call: TRBJ1-2; cdr3_aa: CASSQFPGNYGYTF; cdr3_nt: TGTGCCAGCAGCCAGTTTCCCGGGAACTATGGCTACACCTTC
clone_size: NA; v_call: TRBV6-4; d_call: NA; j_call: TRBJ1-5; cdr3_aa: CASSALGTLNQPQHF; cdr3_nt: TGTGCCAGCAGCGCCCTTGGGACTCTAAATCAGCCCCAGCATTTT
clone_size: NA; v_call: TRBV21-1; d_call: NA; j_call: TRBJ1-4; cdr3_aa: CASSTPGTGGKSTNEKLFF; cdr3_nt: TGTGCCAGCAGCACTCCCGGGACAGGGGGCAAGTCAACTAATGAAAAACTGTTTTTT
clone_size: NA; v_call: TRBV11-3; d_call: NA; j_call: TRBJ2-5; cdr3_aa: CASSLLSETQYF; cdr3_nt: TGTGCCAGCAGCTTGCTGAGTGAGACCCAGTACTTC
clone_size: NA; v_call: TRBV19; d_call: TRBD1; j_call: TRBJ2-3; cdr3_aa: CASSSTGGETDTQYF; cdr3_nt: TGTGCCAGTAGTAGTACAGGGGGCGAGACAGATACGCAGTATTTT
clone_size: NA; v_call: TRBV7-3; d_call: NA; j_call: TRBJ2-2; cdr3_aa: CASSPSRSTGELFF; cdr3_nt: TGTGCCAGCAGCCCGTCGAGATCCACCGGGGAGCTGTTTTTT
clone_size: NA; v_call: TRBV28; d_call: TRBD1; j_call: TRBJ1-1; cdr3_aa: CASSSTGTGPNTEAFF; cdr3_nt: TGTGCCAGCAGTTCTACCGGGACAGGGCCGAACACTGAAGCTTTCTTT
clone_size: NA; v_call: TRBV27; d_call: NA; j_call: TRBJ2-5; cdr3_aa: CASSRLEGLIKTQYF; cdr3_nt: TGTGCCAGCAGCAGACTAGAGGGACTGATTAAGACCCAGTACTTC
clone_size: few; v_call: TRBV7-9; d_call: NA; j_call: TRBJ1-5; cdr3_aa: CASSRGLDVSNQPQHF; cdr3_nt: TGTGCCAGCAGCCGCGGGCTAGATGTTAGCAATCAGCCCCAGCATTTT
clone_size: NA; v_call: TRBV18; d_call: NA; j_call: TRBJ1-5; cdr3_aa: CASSPGYSGGGNQRPQHF; cdr3_nt: TGTGCCAGCTCACCAGGATACTCGGGCGGGGGTAATCAGAGACCCCAGCATTTT
clone_size: NA; v_call: TRBV4-2; d_call: TRBD1; j_call: TRBJ2-4; cdr3_aa: CASSQDGDRGGKNIQYF; cdr3_nt: TGTGCCAGCAGCCAAGATGGGGACAGGGGTGGCAAAAACATTCAGTACTTC
clone_size: few; v_call: TRBV7-8; d_call: NA; j_call: TRBJ1-3; cdr3_aa: CASSPRGGLGNTIYF; cdr3_nt: TGTGCCAGCAGCCCCCGGGGAGGGTTGGGAAACACCATATATTTT
clone_size: NA; v_call: TRBV28; d_call: NA; j_call: TRBJ2-1; cdr3_aa: CASSLVGGDYNEQFF; cdr3_nt: TGTGCCAGCAGTTTGGTAGGAGGGGACTACAATGAGCAGTTCTTC
clone_size: NA; v_call: TRBV7-2; d_call: NA; j_call: TRBJ1-3; cdr3_aa: CASSLVGASSGNTIYF; cdr3_nt: TGTGCCAGCAGCTTAGTTGGAGCGAGCTCTGGAAACACCATATATTTT
clone_size: NA; v_call: TRBV7-9; d_call: NA; j_call: TRBJ1-2; cdr3_aa: CASSRHLYGYTF; cdr3_nt: TGTGCCAGCAGCCGACACCTCTATGGCTACACCTTC
clone_size: NA; v_call: TRBV5-1; d_call: TRBD2; j_call: TRBJ2-3; cdr3_aa: CASSILSGEGTDTQYF; cdr3_nt: TGCGCCAGCAGCATCCTTAGCGGGGAGGGCACAGATACGCAGTATTTT
clone_size: NA; v_call: TRBV4-3; d_call: NA; j_call: TRBJ2-7; cdr3_aa: CASSQDIGEYYEQYF; cdr3_nt: TGCGCCAGCAGCCAAGATATCGGAGAATACTACGAGCAGTACTTC
clone_size: NA; v_call: TRBV2; d_call: TRBD2; j_call: TRBJ2-5; cdr3_aa: CASSLPGLPETQYF; cdr3_nt: TGTGCCAGCAGTTTGCCGGGACTACCGGAGACCCAGTACTTC
clone_size: few; v_call: TRBV10-3; d_call: NA; j_call: TRBJ2-1; cdr3_aa: CAISESRGISNNEQFF; cdr3_nt: TGTGCCATCAGTGAGTCACGGGGGATCAGCAACAATGAGCAGTTCTTC
clone_size: NA; v_call: TRBV14; d_call: NA; j_call: TRBJ1-3; cdr3_aa: CASSLGLGNTIYF; cdr3_nt: TGTGCCAGCAGCCTCGGACTGGGAAACACCATATATTTT
clone_size: NA; v_call: TRBV7-2; d_call: TRBD2; j_call: TRBJ2-3; cdr3_aa: CASSARLAGNTDTQYF; cdr3_nt: TGTGCCAGCAGCGCCCGACTAGCGGGGAACACAGATACGCAGTATTTT
clone_size: NA; v_call: TRBV25-1; d_call: NA; j_call: TRBJ1-2; cdr3_aa: CASSEVTGNYGYTF; cdr3_nt: TGTGCCAGCAGTGAAGTGACAGGAAACTATGGCTACACCTTC
clone_size: few; v_call: TRBV7-2; d_call: TRBD1; j_call: TRBJ1-4; cdr3_aa: CASSSQGATNEKLFF; cdr3_nt: TGTGCCAGCAGCTCCCAGGGGGCAACTAATGAAAAACTGTTTTTT
clone_size: NA; v_call: TRBV5-1; d_call: NA; j_call: TRBJ2-7; cdr3_aa: CASSLRTSYEQYF; cdr3_nt: TGCGCCAGCAGCCTACGGACATCCTACGAGCAGTACTTC
clone_size: few; v_call: TRBV19; d_call: TRBD1; j_call: TRBJ1-1; cdr3_aa: CASSVPGQGSTEAFF; cdr3_nt: TGTGCCAGTAGTGTACCGGGACAGGGAAGTACTGAAGCTTTCTTT
clone_size: NA; v_call: TRBV7-9; d_call: TRBD2; j_call: TRBJ2-1; cdr3_aa: CASSFLLAGNEQFF; cdr3_nt: TGTGCCAGCAGCTTTTTACTAGCGGGGAATGAGCAGTTCTTC
clone_size: once; v_call: TRBV24-1; d_call: TRBD1; j_call: TRBJ1-2; cdr3_aa: CATNPGQGDSSYTF; cdr3_nt: TGTGCCACCAACCCGGGACAGGGGGATTCTTCCTACACCTTC
clone_size: once; v_call: TRBV9; d_call: TRBD2; j_call: TRBJ2-3; cdr3_aa: CASSVSGGADTQYF; cdr3_nt: TGTGCCAGCAGCGTATCGGGGGGTGCAGATACGCAGTATTTT
clone_size: NA; v_call: TRBV9; d_call: TRBD1; j_call: TRBJ2-1; cdr3_aa: CASSARTGIDEQFF; cdr3_nt: TGTGCCAGCAGCGCTCGGACAGGGATCGATGAGCAGTTCTTC
clone_size: NA; v_call: TRBV5-1; d_call: NA; j_call: TRBJ1-1; cdr3_aa: CASSLGHPSPEAFF; cdr3_nt: TGCGCCAGCAGCCTGGGACACCCAAGCCCTGAAGCTTTCTTT
clone_size: NA; v_call: TRBV7-3; d_call: NA; j_call: TRBJ2-3; cdr3_aa: CASSLTGYGGITDTQYF; cdr3_nt: TGTGCCAGCAGCTTAACGGGCTATGGGGGCATCACAGATACGCAGTATTTT
clone_size: NA; v_call: TRBV18; d_call: TRBD1; j_call: TRBJ1-5; cdr3_aa: CASSLGTGDQPQHF; cdr3_nt: TGTGCCAGCTCACTCGGGACAGGTGATCAGCCCCAGCATTTT
clone_size: NA; v_call: TRBV6-6; d_call: NA; j_call: TRBJ1-1; cdr3_aa: CASSYAGTEAFF; cdr3_nt: TGTGCCAGCAGTTACGCCGGGACTGAAGCTTTCTTT
clone_size: once; v_call: TRBV18; d_call: NA; j_call: TRBJ2-2; cdr3_aa: CASSSPNTGELFF; cdr3_nt: TGTGCCAGCTCATCCCCAAACACCGGGGAGCTGTTTTTT
clone_size: NA; v_call: TRBV7-2; d_call: NA; j_call: TRBJ2-2; cdr3_aa: CASGVQRGTTGELFF; cdr3_nt: TGTGCCAGCGGAGTCCAACGGGGAACCACCGGGGAGCTGTTTTTT
clone_size: NA; v_call: TRBV7-2; d_call: NA; j_call: TRBJ1-3; cdr3_aa: CASSSLAGYSGNTIYF; cdr3_nt: TGTGCCAGCAGCTCCTTAGCAGGGTACTCTGGAAACACCATATATTTT
clone_size: NA; v_call: TRBV14; d_call: NA; j_call: TRBJ2-3; cdr3_aa: CASSPRGPSTDTQYF; cdr3_nt: TGTGCCAGCAGCCCTCGGGGTCCTAGCACAGATACGCAGTATTTT
clone_size: once; v_call: TRBV29-1; d_call: NA; j_call: TRBJ2-5; cdr3_aa: CSVEGRTMAETQYF; cdr3_nt: TGCAGCGTTGAAGGGCGGACTATGGCGGAGACCCAGTACTTC
clone_size: NA; v_call: TRBV3-1/TRBV3-2; d_call: NA; j_call: TRBJ1-1; cdr3_aa: CASSPLGAREAFF; cdr3_nt: TGTGCCAGCAGCCCCCTGGGAGCACGTGAAGCTTTCTTT
clone_size: NA; v_call: TRBV6-6; d_call: NA; j_call: TRBJ1-1; cdr3_aa: CASSRTGEGTEAFF; cdr3_nt: TGTGCCAGCAGTAGAACGGGGGAGGGCACTGAAGCTTTCTTT
clone_size: NA; v_call: TRBV11-3; d_call: NA; j_call: TRBJ2-2; cdr3_aa: CASSLQGGYTGELFF; cdr3_nt: TGTGCCAGCAGCTTACAGGGGGGCTACACCGGGGAGCTGTTTTTT
clone_size: NA; v_call: TRBV6-5; d_call: NA; j_call: TRBJ1-4; cdr3_aa: CASSRTGSGEKLFF; cdr3_nt: TGTGCCAGCAGCAGAACGGGGTCGGGTGAAAAACTGTTTTTT
clone_size: NA; v_call: TRBV19; d_call: TRBD1; j_call: TRBJ2-1; cdr3_aa: CASSRDRVYNEQFF; cdr3_nt: TGTGCCAGTAGTAGGGACAGGGTCTACAATGAGCAGTTCTTC
clone_size: once; v_call: TRBV7-9; d_call: TRBD1; j_call: TRBJ1-4; cdr3_aa: CASSSGQLNEKLFF; cdr3_nt: TGTGCCAGCAGCTCGGGACAGCTTAATGAAAAACTGTTTTTT
clone_size: NA; v_call: TRBV5-1; d_call: TRBD1; j_call: TRBJ2-6; cdr3_aa: CASSASWDRTSSGANVLTF; cdr3_nt: TGCGCCAGCAGCGCTTCTTGGGACAGGACAAGCTCTGGGGCCAACGTCCTGACTTTC